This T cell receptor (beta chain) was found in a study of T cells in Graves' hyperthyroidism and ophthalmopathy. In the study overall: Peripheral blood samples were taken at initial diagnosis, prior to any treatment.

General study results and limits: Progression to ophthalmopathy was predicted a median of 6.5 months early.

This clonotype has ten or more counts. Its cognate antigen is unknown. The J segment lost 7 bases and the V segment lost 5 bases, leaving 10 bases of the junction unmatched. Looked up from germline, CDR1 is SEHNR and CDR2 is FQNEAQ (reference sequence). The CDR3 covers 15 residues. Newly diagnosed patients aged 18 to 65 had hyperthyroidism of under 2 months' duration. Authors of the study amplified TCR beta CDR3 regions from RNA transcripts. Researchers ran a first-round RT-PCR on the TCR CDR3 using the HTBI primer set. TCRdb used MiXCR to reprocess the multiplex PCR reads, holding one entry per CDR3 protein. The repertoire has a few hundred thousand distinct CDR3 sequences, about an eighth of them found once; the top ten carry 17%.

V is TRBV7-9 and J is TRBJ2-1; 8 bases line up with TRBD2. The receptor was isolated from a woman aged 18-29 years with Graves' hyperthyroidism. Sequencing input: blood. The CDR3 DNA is TGTGCCAGCAGCCCGGGGGGGGCTGGGGTAAATGAGCAGTTCTTC. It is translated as CASSPGGAGVNEQFF.